This is a list of T cell receptor beta chains from one sample in a study of T-cell memory formation after mild COVID-19. Using its own MiXCR run on the 5' RACE reads, TCRdb lists one record per CDR3 protein. The sample shows approximately 440,000 distinct CDR3 sequences, 20% of them seen only once. Specimen: PBMCs or a T cell subset sorted from them (not recorded which). All receptors come from an adult woman who had mild COVID-19 (a few samples of this study predate the infection). Cell type and time point are not known. Each CDR3 is given with its conserved first and last residue. The D gene is left open where the match is weak. Clone size is shown for a subset of rows, as once, few, many or a class of expanded clone.

TRBV1,few,TRBJ2-2,.,TGCACCAGCAGACCCGGGACAGGGATCAACACCGGGGAGCTGTTTTTT,CTSRPGTGINTGELFF
TRBV7-9,few,TRBJ2-2,.,TGTGCCAGCAGGGCAGGGAGTAGTTATCGAACCGGGGAGCTGTTTTTT,CASRAGSSYRTGELFF
TRBV24-1,.,TRBJ2-2,.,TGTGCCACCAGTGGCGGGGCAAGCTCGAACACCGGGGAGCTGTTTTTT,CATSGGASSNTGELFF
TRBV7-9,.,TRBJ2-5,TRBD1,TGTGCCAGCAGCTTTTTGGGACAGCAAGAGACCCAGTACTTC,CASSFLGQQETQYF
TRBV5-1,once,TRBJ2-1,.,TGCGCCAGCATGACCGATGAGCAGTTCTTC,CASMTDEQFF
TRBV20-1,few,TRBJ2-1,.,TGCAGTGCTGGAAGAGCCGGGGGAGAGTCCTACAATGAGCAGTTCTTC,CSAGRAGGESYNEQFF
TRBV12-3/TRBV12-4,.,TRBJ2-1,TRBD1,TGTGCCAGCAGTTTACGGGGGACAGGGCTCAATGAGCAGTTCTTC,CASSLRGTGLNEQFF
TRBV6-5,.,TRBJ2-1,.,TGTGCCAGCAGTTACCCGAGGGGGTTATATGAGCAGTTCTTC,CASSYPRGLYEQFF
TRBV5-5,.,TRBJ2-7,TRBD2,TGTGCCAGCAGCTTGGCTCGGACTAGCGCCGAGCAGTACTTC,CASSLARTSAEQYF
TRBV7-6,.,TRBJ2-1,.,TGTGCCAGCAGCCCGGAGTGGATCATTATCCACAATGAGCAGTTCTTC,CASSPEWIIIHNEQFF
TRBV19,.,TRBJ1-3,.,TGTGCCAGTACCGGGGCCTCTGGAAACACCATATATTTT,CASTGASGNTIYF
TRBV5-1,.,TRBJ2-7,.,TGCGCCAGCAGGCAGGGAATGACTAAGTTCAACGAGCAGTACTTC,CASRQGMTKFNEQYF
TRBV12-3/TRBV12-4,.,TRBJ2-3,TRBD1,TGTGCCAGCAGGGCAGGGAGTCGGGACAGGGGAACAGATACGCAGTATTTT,CASRAGSRDRGTDTQYF